This T cell receptor beta chain was documented in a study of blood T cell repertoires in COVID-19. Sequencing used immunoSEQ multiplex PCR; TCRdb keeps in-frame clones, though not all of them. Here the sample spans about 330,000 clones, more than 70% being singletons. What was sequenced was PBMCs or T cells enriched from blood (not recorded which). This sequence was found in a woman aged 25 to 39 who had recovered from COVID-19.

The CDR3 region is CASSVTEAFF. The CDR3 coding sequence is TGTGCCAGCAGCGTAACTGAAGCTTTCTTT. The chain is built from TRBV5-8 and TRBJ1-1; D not certain. This CDR3 spans 10 amino acids. Trimming removed 4 bases from V and 5 bases from J, with 3 bases in between. Germline CDR1 SGHTS, CDR2 YDEGEE.